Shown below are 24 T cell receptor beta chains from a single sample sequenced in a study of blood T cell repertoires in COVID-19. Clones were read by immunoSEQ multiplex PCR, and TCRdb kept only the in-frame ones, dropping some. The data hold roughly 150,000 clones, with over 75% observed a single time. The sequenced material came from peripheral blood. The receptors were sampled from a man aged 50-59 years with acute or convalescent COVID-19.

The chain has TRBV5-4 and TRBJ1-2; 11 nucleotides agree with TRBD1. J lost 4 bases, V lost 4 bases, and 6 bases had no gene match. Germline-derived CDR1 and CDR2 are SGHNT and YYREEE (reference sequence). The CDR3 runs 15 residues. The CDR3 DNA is TGTGCCAGCAGCACCGGGACAGGGGGAACCTATGGCTACACCTTC. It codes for CASSTGTGGTYGYTF.

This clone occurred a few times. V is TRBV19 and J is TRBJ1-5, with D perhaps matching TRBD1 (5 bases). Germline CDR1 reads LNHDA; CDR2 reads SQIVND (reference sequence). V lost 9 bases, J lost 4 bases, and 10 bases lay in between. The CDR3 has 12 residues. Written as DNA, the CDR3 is TGTGCCAGCGGACAAGAAAATCAGCCCCAGCATTTT. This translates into CASGQENQPQHF.

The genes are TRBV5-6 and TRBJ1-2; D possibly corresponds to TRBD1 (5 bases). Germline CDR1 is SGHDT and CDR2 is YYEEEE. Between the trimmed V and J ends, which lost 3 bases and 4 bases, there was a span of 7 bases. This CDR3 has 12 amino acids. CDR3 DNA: TGTGCCAGCAGCTCGGGACTCTATGGCTACACCTTC. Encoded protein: CASSSGLYGYTF.

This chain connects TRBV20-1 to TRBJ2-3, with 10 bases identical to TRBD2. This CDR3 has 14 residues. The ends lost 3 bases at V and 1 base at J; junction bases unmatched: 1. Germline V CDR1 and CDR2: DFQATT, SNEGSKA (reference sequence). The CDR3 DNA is TGCAGTGCTAGTGGGACTAGCGGCACAGATACGCAGTATTTT. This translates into CSASGTSGTDTQYF.

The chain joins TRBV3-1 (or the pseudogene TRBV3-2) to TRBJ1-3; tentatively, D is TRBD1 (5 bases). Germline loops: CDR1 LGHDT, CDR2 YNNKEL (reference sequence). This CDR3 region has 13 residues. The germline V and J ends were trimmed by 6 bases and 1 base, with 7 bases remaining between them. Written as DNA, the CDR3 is TGTGCCAGCAGACAGGAGTCTGGAAACACCATATATTTT. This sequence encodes CASRQESGNTIYF.

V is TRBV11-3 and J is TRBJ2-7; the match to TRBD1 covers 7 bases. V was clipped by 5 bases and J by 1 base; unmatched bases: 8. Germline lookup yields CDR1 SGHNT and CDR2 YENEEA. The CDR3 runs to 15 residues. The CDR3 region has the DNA TGTGCCAGCAGCAACACAGGGGTCGTTTCCTACGAGCAGTACTTC. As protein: CASSNTGVVSYEQYF.

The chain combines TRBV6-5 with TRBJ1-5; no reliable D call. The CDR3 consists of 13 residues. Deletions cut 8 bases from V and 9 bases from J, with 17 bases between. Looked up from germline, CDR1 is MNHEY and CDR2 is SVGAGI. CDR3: CASLTSGERPQHF. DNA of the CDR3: TGTGCCAGCTTGACTAGCGGGGAGCGGCCCCAGCATTTT.

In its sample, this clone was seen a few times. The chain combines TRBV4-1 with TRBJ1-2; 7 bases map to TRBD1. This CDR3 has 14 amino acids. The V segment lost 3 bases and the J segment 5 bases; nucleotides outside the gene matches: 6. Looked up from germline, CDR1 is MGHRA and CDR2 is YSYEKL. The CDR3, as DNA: TGCGCCAGCAGCCATGAGGGGGCAAAGTATGGCTACACCTTC. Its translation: CASSHEGAKYGYTF.

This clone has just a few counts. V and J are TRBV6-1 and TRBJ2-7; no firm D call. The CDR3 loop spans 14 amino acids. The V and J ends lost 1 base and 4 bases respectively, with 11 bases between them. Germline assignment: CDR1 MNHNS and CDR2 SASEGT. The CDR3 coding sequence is TGTGCCAGCAGTGAAGGTACAAGTTCATACGAGCAGTACTTC. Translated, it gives CASSEGTSSYEQYF.

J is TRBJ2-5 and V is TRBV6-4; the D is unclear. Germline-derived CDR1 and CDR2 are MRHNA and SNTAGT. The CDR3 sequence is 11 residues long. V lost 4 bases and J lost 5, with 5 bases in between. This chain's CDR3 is CASSAGETQYF. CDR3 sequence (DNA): TGTGCCAGCAGTGCCGGGGAGACCCAGTACTTC.

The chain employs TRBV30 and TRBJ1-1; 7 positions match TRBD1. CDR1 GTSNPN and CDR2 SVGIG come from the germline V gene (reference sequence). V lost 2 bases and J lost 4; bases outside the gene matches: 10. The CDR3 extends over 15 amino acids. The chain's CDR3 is CAWSPHPHRGTEAFF. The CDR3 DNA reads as TGTGCCTGGAGTCCCCACCCCCACAGGGGCACTGAAGCTTTCTTT.

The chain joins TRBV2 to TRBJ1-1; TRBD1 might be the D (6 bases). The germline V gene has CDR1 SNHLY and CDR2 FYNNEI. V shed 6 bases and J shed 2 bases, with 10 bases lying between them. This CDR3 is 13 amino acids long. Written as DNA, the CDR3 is TGTGCCAGCAGGGACAGCTACAACACTGAAGCTTTCTTT. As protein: CASRDSYNTEAFF.

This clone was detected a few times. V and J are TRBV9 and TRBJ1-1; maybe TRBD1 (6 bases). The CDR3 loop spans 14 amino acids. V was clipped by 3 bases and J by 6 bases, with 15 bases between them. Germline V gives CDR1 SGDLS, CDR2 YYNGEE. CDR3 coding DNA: TGTGCCAGCAGCGCCCAGGGGCTTGTCCCTGAAGCTTTCTTT. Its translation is CASSAQGLVPEAFF.

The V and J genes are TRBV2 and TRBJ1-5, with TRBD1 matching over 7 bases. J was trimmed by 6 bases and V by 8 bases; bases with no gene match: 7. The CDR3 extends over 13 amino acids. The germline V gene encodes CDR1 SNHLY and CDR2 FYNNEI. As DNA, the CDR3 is TGTGCCAGCGAAGCAGGGGGTGGTCAGCCCCAGCATTTT. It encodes CASEAGGGQPQHF.

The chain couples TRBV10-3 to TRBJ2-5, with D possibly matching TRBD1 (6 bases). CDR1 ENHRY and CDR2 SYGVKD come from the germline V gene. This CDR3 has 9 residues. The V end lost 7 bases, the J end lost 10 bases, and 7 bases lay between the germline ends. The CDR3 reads CAIKGGQYF. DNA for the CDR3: TGTGCCATCAAAGGGGGCCAGTACTTC.

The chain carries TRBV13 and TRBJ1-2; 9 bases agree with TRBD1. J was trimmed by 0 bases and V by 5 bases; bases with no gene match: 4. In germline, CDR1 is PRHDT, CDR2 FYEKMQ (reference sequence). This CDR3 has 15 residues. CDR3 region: CASSPRQGANYGYTF. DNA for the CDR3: TGTGCCAGCAGCCCTAGACAGGGGGCTAACTATGGCTACACCTTC. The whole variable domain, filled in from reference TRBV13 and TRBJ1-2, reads AAGVIQSPRHLIKEKRETATLKCYPIPRHDTVYWYQQGPGQDPQFLISFYEKMQSDKGSIPDRFSAQQFSDYHSELNMSSLELGDSALYFCASSPRQGANYGYTFGSGTRLTVV.

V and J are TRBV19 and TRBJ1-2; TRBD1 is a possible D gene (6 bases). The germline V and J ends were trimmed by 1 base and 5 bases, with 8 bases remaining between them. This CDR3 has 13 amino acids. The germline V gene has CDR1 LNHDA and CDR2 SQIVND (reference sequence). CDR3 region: CASSIVTGYGYTF. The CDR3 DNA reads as TGTGCCAGTAGTATAGTCACAGGGTATGGCTACACCTTC.

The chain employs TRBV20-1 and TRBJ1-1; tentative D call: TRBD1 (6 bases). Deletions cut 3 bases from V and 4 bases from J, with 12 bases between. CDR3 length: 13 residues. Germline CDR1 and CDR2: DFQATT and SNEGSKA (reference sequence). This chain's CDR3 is CSASLGAGTEAFF. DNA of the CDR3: TGCAGTGCTAGTCTGGGGGCGGGCACTGAAGCTTTCTTT.

For the CDR3, the DNA is TGCGCCAGCAGTGAGTCCGAGGGAGGGCAGTACGAGCAGTACTTC. Encoded protein: CASSESEGGQYEQYF. The genes are TRBV10-2 and TRBJ2-7; 7 bases map to TRBD2. From germline, CDR1 is WSHSY and CDR2 SAAADI. The CDR3 totals 15 residues. V dropped 0 bases and J dropped 4; count of bases not matched to a gene: 6.

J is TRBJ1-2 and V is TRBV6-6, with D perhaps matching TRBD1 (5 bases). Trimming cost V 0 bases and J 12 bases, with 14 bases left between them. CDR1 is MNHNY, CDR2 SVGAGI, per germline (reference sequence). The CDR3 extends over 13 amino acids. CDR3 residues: CASSYSPWEGNTF. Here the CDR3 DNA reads TGTGCCAGCAGTTACTCCCCCTGGGAGGGGAACACCTTC.

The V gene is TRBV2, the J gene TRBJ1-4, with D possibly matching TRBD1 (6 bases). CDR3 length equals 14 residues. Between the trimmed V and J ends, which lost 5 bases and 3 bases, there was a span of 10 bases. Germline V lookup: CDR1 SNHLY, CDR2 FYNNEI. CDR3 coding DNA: TGTGCCAGCAGTCAACAGGGCTCTAATGAAAAACTGTTTTTT. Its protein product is CASSQQGSNEKLFF. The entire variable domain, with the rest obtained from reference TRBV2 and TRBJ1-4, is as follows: EPEVTQTPSHQVTQMGQEVILRCVPISNHLYFYWYRQILGQKVEFLVSFYNNEISEKSEIFDDQFSVERPDGSNFTLKIRSTKLEDSAMYFCASSQQGSNEKLFFGSGTQLSVL.

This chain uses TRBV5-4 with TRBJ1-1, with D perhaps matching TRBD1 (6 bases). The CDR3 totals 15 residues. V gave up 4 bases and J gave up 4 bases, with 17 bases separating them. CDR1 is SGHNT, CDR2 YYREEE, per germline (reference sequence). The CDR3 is CASSPLPGVGTEAFF. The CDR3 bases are TGTGCCAGCAGCCCCCTACCAGGGGTGGGCACTGAAGCTTTCTTT.

The CDR3 DNA is TGTGCCAGCAGCCCGGGGACTCGAAGCGAGCAGTACTTC. Protein: CASSPGTRSEQYF. The rearrangement uses TRBV7-9 and TRBJ2-7, with D tentatively TRBD2 (6 bases). Trimming cost V 5 bases and J 6 bases, with 14 bases left between them. Germline-derived CDR1 and CDR2 are SEHNR and FQNEAQ (reference sequence). The CDR3 runs 13 residues.

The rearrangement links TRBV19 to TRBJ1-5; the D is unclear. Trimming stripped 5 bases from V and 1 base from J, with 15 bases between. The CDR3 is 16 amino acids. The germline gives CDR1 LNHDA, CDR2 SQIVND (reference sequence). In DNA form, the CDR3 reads TGTGCCAGTAGTGCGGGTGGAACAGTCAGCAATCAGCCCCAGCATTTT. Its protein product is CASSAGGTVSNQPQHF.